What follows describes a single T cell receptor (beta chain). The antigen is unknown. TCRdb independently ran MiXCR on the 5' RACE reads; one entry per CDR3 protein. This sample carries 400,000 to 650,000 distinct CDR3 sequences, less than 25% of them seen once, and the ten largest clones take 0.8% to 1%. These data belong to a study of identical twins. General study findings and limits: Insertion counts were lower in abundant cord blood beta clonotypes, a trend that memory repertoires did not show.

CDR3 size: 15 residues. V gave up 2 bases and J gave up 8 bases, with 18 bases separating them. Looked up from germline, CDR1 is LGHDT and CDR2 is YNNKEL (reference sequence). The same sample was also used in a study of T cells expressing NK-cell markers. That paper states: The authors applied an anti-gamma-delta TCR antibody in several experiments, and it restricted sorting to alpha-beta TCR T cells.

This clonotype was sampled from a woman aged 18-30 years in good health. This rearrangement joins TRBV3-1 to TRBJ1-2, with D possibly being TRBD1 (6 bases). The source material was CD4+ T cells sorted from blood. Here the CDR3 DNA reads TGTGCCAGCAGCCAAACACAGGGACTTATCACGGGCTACACCTTC. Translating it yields CASSQTQGLITGYTF.